These 18 T cell receptor beta chains originate from one sample sequenced in a study of blood T cells in healthy people across ages. Together with a sample-barcoded 5' primer, a J-beta primer mix was included in a second PCR lasting about 7 to 12 cycles. TCRdb ran MiXCR on the 5' RACE reads and lists one entry per CDR3 protein. Here the sample spans about 1,500,000 distinct CDR3 sequences, 28% being singletons. Source material: blood. The receptors were gathered from a woman in her 30s in good health.

This clonotype was found many times. The V gene is TRBV7-2, the J gene TRBJ2-3, with 7 bases fitting TRBD1. Looked up from germline, CDR1 is SGHTA and CDR2 is FQGNSA. With 4 bases clipped from V and 5 bases from J, the junction kept 6 bases outside the gene matches. There are 14 residues in the CDR3. CDR3 sequence reads: CASSSGQPLDTQYF. The CDR3 bases are TGTGCCAGCAGCTCGGGACAGCCTCTAGATACGCAGTATTTT. The full variable domain, with the rest looked up from reference TRBV7-2 and TRBJ2-3, is GAGVSQSPSNKVTEKGKDVELRCDPISGHTALYWYRQSLGQGLEFLIYFQGNSAPDKSGLPSDRFSAERTGGSVSTLTIQRTQQEDSAVYLCASSSGQPLDTQYFGPGTRLTVL.

This clonotype showed up just a few times. This chain joins TRBV5-1 and TRBJ2-3; 14 bases fit TRBD2. The CDR3 is 18 amino acids. The germline V gene has CDR1 SGHRS and CDR2 YFSETQ. Unmatched junction bases numbered 5, after V lost 2 bases and J lost 0 bases. The DNA of the CDR3 is TGCGCCAGCAGCTTCGGACTAGCGGGGGGCCCAAGCACAGATACGCAGTATTTT. Protein sequence: CASSFGLAGGPSTDTQYF.

The chain has TRBV12-3 or TRBV12-4 and TRBJ2-3; tentatively, D is TRBD2 (6 bases). V lost 11 bases, J lost 5 bases, and 23 bases lay in between. The CDR3 consists of 15 residues. The CDR3 coding sequence is TGTGCCGCCCGGGGCGATTGGATGGGGGGAGATACGCAGTATTTT. It specifies CAARGDWMGGDTQYF.

This clonotype came up once. A read error may be the cause here, since a much bigger clone is one base away. The J gene is TRBJ1-2, the V gene TRBV6-1; D not certain. The CDR3 spans 15 residues. Germline loops: CDR1 MNHNS, CDR2 SASEGT. The CDR3 is CASSLYTVSNYDYTF. CDR3 nucleotides: TGTGCCAGCAGTCTTTATACAGTTTCTAACTATGACTACACCTTC.

At least ten counts were recorded for this clonotype. The chain uses TRBV18 and TRBJ2-7, with 14 bases aligning to TRBD2. Trimming at V came to 3 bases and at J to 7 bases, leaving 2 bases not matched to a gene. CDR1 and CDR2 from the germline V gene are KGHSH and LQKENI. The CDR3 totals 14 residues. CDR3 region: CASSPGLAGEEQYF. The CDR3, as DNA: TGTGCCAGCTCACCGGGACTAGCGGGAGAGGAGCAGTACTTC.

CDR3 sequence: CASTAHGSPNEQYF. The CDR3 bases are TGTGCCAGCACCGCCCACGGTAGCCCCAATGAGCAGTACTTC. The chain carries TRBV7-2 and TRBJ2-5; D is unclear. CDR3 size: 14 residues. V was cut by 7 bases and J by 11 bases, with 23 bases left in between. The V gene's germline CDR1 is SGHTA and CDR2 FQGNSA.

On this clonotype: One base away lies a much larger clone, so this may be a sequencing read error. This chain connects TRBV5-6 to TRBJ2-1, with D unresolved. V gave up 6 bases and J gave up 6 bases, with 10 bases separating them. CDR3 length equals 12 residues. CDR1 is SGHDT, CDR2 YYEEEE, per germline. CDR3 region: CASISYFNEQFF. The CDR3 nucleotides read TGTGCCAGCATCTCCTACTTCAATGAGCAGTTCTTC.

With respect to this clonotype: Possible read error: a much larger clone is one base away. The chain is built from TRBV9 and TRBJ2-4; D is perhaps TRBD2 (5 bases). The J call is uncertain, as TRBJ2-7 better fits the DNA end. CDR1 SGDLS and CDR2 YYNGEE come from the germline V gene. The CDR3 has 14 amino acids. The DNA for the CDR3 is TGTGCCAGCAGCGGAGCTATTGAGGGATACGAGCAGTACTTC. Translated: CASSGAIEGYEQYF.

The J gene is TRBJ2-1, the V gene TRBV12-3 or TRBV12-4, with 9 bases lining up with TRBD2. CDR3 length equals 16 residues. Trimming cost V 5 bases and J 1 base; bases outside gene matches: 6. The CDR3 reads CASSRGAGGSYNEQFF. For the CDR3, the DNA is TGTGCCAGCAGTAGGGGAGCGGGAGGATCCTACAATGAGCAGTTCTTC.

The sample holds a few counts of this clonotype. This chain joins TRBV5-5 and TRBJ1-4; D may be TRBD1 (5 bases). The CDR3 extends over 14 amino acids. The V gene lost 4 bases and the J gene lost 5 bases, with 12 bases spanning the gap. In germline, CDR1 is SGHKS, CDR2 YYEKEE (reference sequence). For the CDR3, the DNA is TGTGCCAGCAGCCGGGTACAGGAAAATGAAAAACTGTTTTTT. Translation: CASSRVQENEKLFF.

The V call is TRBV11-2, the J call TRBJ2-1, with 7 bases matching TRBD1. With V trimmed by 7 bases and J by 3 bases, 9 bases remained unmatched. The CDR3 totals 15 residues. Germline V gene lookup returns CDR1 SGHAT and CDR2 FQNNGV. The CDR3 spells CASTRQGVLYNEQFF. CDR3 coding DNA: TGTGCCAGCACCCGGCAGGGGGTGCTCTACAATGAGCAGTTCTTC.

This clonotype was detected only a few times. This sequence joins TRBV7-3 and TRBJ2-3; D gene unclear. Germline V CDR1 and CDR2: SGHTA, FQGTGA. Trimming took 5 bases from V and 6 from J, leaving 9 bases between them. CDR3 length: 12 residues. The CDR3 reads CASSVPGDTQYF. The CDR3 DNA is TGTGCCAGCAGCGTGCCCGGGGATACGCAGTATTTT.

This clonotype was seen only a few times. The chain joins TRBV4-1 to TRBJ2-1, with a possible D match to TRBD2 (7 bases). CDR1 and CDR2 from the germline V gene are MGHRA and YSYEKL. The CDR3 runs to 16 residues. Trimming left V 4 bases short and J 2 bases short, with 15 bases between. CDR3 sequence (DNA): TGCGCCAGCAGCCCCAAGGGGGGGAGCCCCTACAATGAGCAGTTCTTC. As protein: CASSPKGGSPYNEQFF.

This clonotype has only a few counts. The chain has TRBV7-2 and TRBJ2-5; 7 bases fit TRBD2. Germline loops: CDR1 SGHTA, CDR2 FQGNSA. The J segment lost 9 bases and the V segment lost 5 bases, leaving 9 bases of the junction unmatched. The CDR3 contains 13 residues. In nucleotides, the CDR3 is TGTGCCAGCAGCGGGGGGGTCCTTTTGGCCCAGTACTTC. Translating it yields CASSGGVLLAQYF.

The chain couples TRBV18 to TRBJ1-5; no clear D. Germline V CDR1 and CDR2: KGHSH, LQKENI. CDR3 length equals 14 residues. V was clipped by 3 bases and J by 5 bases, with 11 bases between them. The CDR3 nucleotides read TGTGCCAGCTCACCCACACTAGAAGATCAGCCCCAGCATTTT. Residues: CASSPTLEDQPQHF.

The chain employs TRBV9 and TRBJ1-1; 9 bases are a match to TRBD1. Losses at the gene ends were 3 bases for V and 5 bases for J; bases not matched to a gene: 5. Germline-derived CDR1 and CDR2 are SGDLS and YYNGEE. This CDR3 has 14 amino acids. The CDR3 loop reads CASSAGTGWTEAFF. The CDR3 region has the DNA TGTGCCAGCAGCGCCGGGACAGGGTGGACTGAAGCTTTCTTT.

This chain uses TRBV12-5 with TRBJ1-2; 8 bases align to TRBD1. Germline V gene data show CDR1 as LGHNT and CDR2 as FRNRAP. This CDR3 contains 13 residues. V gave up 2 bases and J gave up 8 bases; unmatched junction bases: 4. CDR3 sequence: CASGLQGARGYTF. The CDR3, as DNA: TGTGCTAGTGGTTTGCAGGGGGCGAGAGGCTACACCTTC.

The rearrangement uses TRBV20-1 and TRBJ1-1; D possibly corresponds to TRBD1 (5 bases). V lost 1 base and J 3 bases, leaving 9 bases between the germline ends. This CDR3 contains 13 residues. Per germline, CDR1 DFQATT and CDR2 SNEGSKA (reference sequence). The CDR3, as DNA: TGCAGTGCTAGAGGGGGCGGCGACACTGAAGCTTTCTTT. It translates to CSARGGGDTEAFF.